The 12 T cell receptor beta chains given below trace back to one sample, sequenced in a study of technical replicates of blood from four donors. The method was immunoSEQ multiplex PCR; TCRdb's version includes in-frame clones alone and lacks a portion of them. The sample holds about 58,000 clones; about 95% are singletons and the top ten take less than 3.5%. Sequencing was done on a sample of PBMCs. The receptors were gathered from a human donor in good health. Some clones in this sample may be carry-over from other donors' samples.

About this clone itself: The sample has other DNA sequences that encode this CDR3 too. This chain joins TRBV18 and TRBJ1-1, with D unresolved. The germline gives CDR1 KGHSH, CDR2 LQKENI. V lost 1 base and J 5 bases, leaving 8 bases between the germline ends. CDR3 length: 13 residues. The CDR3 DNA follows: TGTGCCAGCTCACCACAAGGAGGGACTGAAGCTTTCTTT. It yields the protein CASSPQGGTEAFF.

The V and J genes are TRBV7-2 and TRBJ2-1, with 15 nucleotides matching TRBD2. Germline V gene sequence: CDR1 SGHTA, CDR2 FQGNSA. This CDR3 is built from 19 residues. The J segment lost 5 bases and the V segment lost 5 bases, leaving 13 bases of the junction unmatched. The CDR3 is CASSVTGTSGGFKNNEQFF. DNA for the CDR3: TGTGCCAGCAGCGTAACCGGGACTAGCGGGGGGTTTAAAAACAATGAGCAGTTCTTC.

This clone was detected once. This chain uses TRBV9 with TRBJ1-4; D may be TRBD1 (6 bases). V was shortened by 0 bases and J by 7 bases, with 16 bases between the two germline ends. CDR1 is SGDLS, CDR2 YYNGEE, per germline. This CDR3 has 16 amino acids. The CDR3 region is CASSVALNRVGEKLFF. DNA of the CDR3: TGTGCCAGCAGCGTAGCTTTAAACAGGGTCGGTGAAAAACTGTTTTTT.

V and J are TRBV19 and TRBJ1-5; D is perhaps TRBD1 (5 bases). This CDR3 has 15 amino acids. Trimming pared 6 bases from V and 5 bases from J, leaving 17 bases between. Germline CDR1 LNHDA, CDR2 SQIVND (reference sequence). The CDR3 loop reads CASSRAPGLYQPQHF. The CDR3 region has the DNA TGTGCCAGTAGCAGGGCACCAGGCCTCTATCAGCCCCAGCATTTT.

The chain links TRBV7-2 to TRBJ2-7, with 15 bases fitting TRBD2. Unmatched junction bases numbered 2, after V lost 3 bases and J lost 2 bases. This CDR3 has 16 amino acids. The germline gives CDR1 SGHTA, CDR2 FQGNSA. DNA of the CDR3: TGTGCCAGCAGCTTGGGACTAGCGGGGGGACCCTACGAGCAGTACTTC. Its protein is CASSLGLAGGPYEQYF.

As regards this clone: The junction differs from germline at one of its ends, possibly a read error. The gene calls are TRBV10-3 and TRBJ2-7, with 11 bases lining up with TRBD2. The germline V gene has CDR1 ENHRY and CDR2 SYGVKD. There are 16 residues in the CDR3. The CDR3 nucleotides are TGTGCCCTCAGGGGGGAGACTAGCGGGGATAGCTACGAGCAGTACTTC. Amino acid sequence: CALRGETSGDSYEQYF.

CDR3 sequence (DNA): TGTGCCAGTACAAAGGGACTAAACCAAGAGACCCAGTACTTC. Its protein product is CASTKGLNQETQYF. The rearrangement links TRBV19 to TRBJ2-5; the match to TRBD2 covers 7 bases. V gave up 7 bases and J gave up 0 bases; unmatched junction bases: 5. Germline V gene data show CDR1 as LNHDA and CDR2 as SQIVND (reference sequence). The length of the CDR3 is 14 residues.

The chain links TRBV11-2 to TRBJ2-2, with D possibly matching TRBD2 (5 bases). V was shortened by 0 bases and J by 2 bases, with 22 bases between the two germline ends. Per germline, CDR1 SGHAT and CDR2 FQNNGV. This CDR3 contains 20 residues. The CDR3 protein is CASSLDPPSLAGPNTGELFF. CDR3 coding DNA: TGTGCCAGCAGCTTAGACCCCCCTTCTTTGGCGGGTCCCAACACCGGGGAGCTGTTTTTT.

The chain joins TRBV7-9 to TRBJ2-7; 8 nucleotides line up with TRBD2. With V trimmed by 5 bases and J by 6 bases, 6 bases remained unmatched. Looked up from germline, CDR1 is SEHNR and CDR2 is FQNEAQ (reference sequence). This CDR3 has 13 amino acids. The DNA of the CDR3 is TGTGCCAGCAGCGGGACTAGGTTGGCCGAGCAGTACTTC. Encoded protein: CASSGTRLAEQYF.

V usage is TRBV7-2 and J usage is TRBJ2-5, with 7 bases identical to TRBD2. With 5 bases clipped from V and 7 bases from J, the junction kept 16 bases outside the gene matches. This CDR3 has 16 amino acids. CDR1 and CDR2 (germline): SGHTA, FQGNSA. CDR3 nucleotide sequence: TGTGCCAGCAGCCCAAACAGCGGGAACGGATGGGGGACCCAGTACTTC. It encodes CASSPNSGNGWGTQYF.

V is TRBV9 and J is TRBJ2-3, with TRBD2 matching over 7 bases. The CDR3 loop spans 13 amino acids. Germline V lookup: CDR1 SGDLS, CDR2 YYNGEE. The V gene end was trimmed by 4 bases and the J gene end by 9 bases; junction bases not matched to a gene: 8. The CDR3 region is CASSPAGTITQYF. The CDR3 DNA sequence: TGTGCCAGCAGCCCTGCGGGGACTATCACGCAGTATTTT.

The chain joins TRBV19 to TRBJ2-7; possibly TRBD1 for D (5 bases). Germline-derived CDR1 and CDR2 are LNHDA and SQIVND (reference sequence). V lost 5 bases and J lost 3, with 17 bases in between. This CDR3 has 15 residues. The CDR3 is CASSPTVLDSYEQYF. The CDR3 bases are TGTGCCAGTAGTCCAACCGTATTAGACAGCTACGAGCAGTACTTC.